Listed below are T cell receptor beta chains from one sample, sequenced in a study of blood T cells in healthy people across ages. TCRdb re-called the 5' RACE reads with MiXCR, one entry per CDR3 protein. The data show roughly 730,000 distinct CDR3 sequences, about 61% seen once. The specimen was blood. Every receptor here comes from a man aged 40-55 years in good health. CDR3s include the opening cysteine and the closing phenylalanine or tryptophan. The D gene is left open where the match is weak. Some rows have no size entry. The others give once, few or many, or a class for an expanded clone.

j_gene	abundance	d_gene	v_gene	CDR3nt	CDR3aa
TRBJ2-7	NA	TRBD2	TRBV5-1	TGCGCCAGCAGCTTGGTACTAGCGGGTAGCTCCTACGAGCAGTACTTC	CASSLVLAGSSYEQYF
TRBJ2-5	once	NA	TRBV5-1	TGCGCCAGCAACCCATCGGGGCTTCGAGAGACCCAGTACTTC	CASNPSGLRETQYF
TRBJ1-5	NA	NA	TRBV20-1	TGCAGTGCTAGAGCACAGGGTTGGGGGCAGCCCCAGCATTTT	CSARAQGWGQPQHF
TRBJ2-7	NA	NA	TRBV27	TGTGCCAGCAGTATCGGGACCGAGGGTTACAATGAGCAGTACTTC	CASSIGTEGYNEQYF
TRBJ1-2	few	NA	TRBV7-9	TGTGCCAGCAGCTTTGGGCCAGGGAAGTCTGGCTACACCTTC	CASSFGPGKSGYTF
TRBJ2-7	NA	TRBD1	TRBV10-3	TGTGCCATCAGTGGGGGACAGGGGGCTTACGAGCAGTACTTC	CAISGGQGAYEQYF
TRBJ1-2	NA	TRBD1	TRBV10-3	TGTGCCGTCAGTGATCGGGACAGGGTAAACTATGGCTACACCTTC	CAVSDRDRVNYGYTF
TRBJ1-5	NA	NA	TRBV20-1	TGCAGTGCGAAAAAGTCGGGTCAGCCCCAGCATTTT	CSAKKSGQPQHF
TRBJ2-7	NA	NA	TRBV7-6	TGTGCCAGCAGCCCAGAGGGAGAATCCTACGAGCAGTACTTC	CASSPEGESYEQYF
TRBJ2-7	NA	NA	TRBV9	TGTGCCAGCAGCCCCTACAGCGGATATTACGAGCAGTACTTC	CASSPYSGYYEQYF
TRBJ2-7	NA	TRBD1	TRBV6-6	TGTGCCAGTGAGAGGGACAGGGGTGTCCACGAGCAGTACTTC	CASERDRGVHEQYF
TRBJ1-1	once	TRBD1	TRBV20-1	TGCAGTGCTAGAGTGGCAGGGGGGGCTTTCTTT	CSARVAGGAFF
TRBJ2-1	NA	TRBD2	TRBV20-1	TGCAGTGCTAGAGCGGGGGGGGTCTACAATGAGCAGTTCTTC	CSARAGGVYNEQFF
TRBJ2-1	NA	NA	TRBV27	TGTGCCAGCAGTCCCAGACGCGATGAGCAGTTCTTC	CASSPRRDEQFF
TRBJ2-7	NA	TRBD1	TRBV6-2/TRBV6-3	TGTGCCAGCAGTTATCCCCCTACAGGGGCAACTATCGAGCAGTACTTC	CASSYPPTGATIEQYF
TRBJ2-1	few	NA	TRBV20-1	TGCAGTGCCCCAAAGCGGAGCTCCTACAATGAGCAGTTCTTC	CSAPKRSSYNEQFF
TRBJ2-1	NA	TRBD2	TRBV28	TGTGCCAGCAGTTTGCCGGGACTAGCGGGAGATGAGCAGTTCTTC	CASSLPGLAGDEQFF
TRBJ1-4	NA	NA	TRBV5-4	TGTGCCAGCAGCTTGGCCCAAGGAGGGGCTAATGAAAAACTGTTTTTT	CASSLAQGGANEKLFF
TRBJ2-7	once	NA	TRBV20-1	TGCAGTGCTAGACCAATAAGCGGGCGTAGCTACGAGCAGTACTTC	CSARPISGRSYEQYF
TRBJ2-1	NA	NA	TRBV10-3	TGTGCCATCAGTGCACAGAGTACAATGCAGCTCCAGCAGTTCTTC	CAISAQSTMQLQQFF
TRBJ2-3	few	NA	TRBV29-1	TGCAGCGGGGCAGGTTTCCCCGAATCTAGCACAGATACGCAGTATTTT	CSGAGFPESSTDTQYF
TRBJ1-5	NA	NA	TRBV6-2/TRBV6-3	TGTGCCAGCAAAATCCAAGGAGGGGCTAGCAATCAGCCCCAGCATTTT	CASKIQGGASNQPQHF
TRBJ1-2	NA	NA	TRBV28	TGTGCCAGCAGTTTATCGGGGGAGAATGGCTACACCTTC	CASSLSGENGYTF
TRBJ2-5	NA	TRBD2	TRBV5-1	TGCGCCAGCAGCTTGGCGGGAGGGGGGGCCGAGACCCAGTACTTC	CASSLAGGGAETQYF
TRBJ1-2	few	TRBD1	TRBV7-2	TGTGCCAGCAGCTTATTCCCAACAGGGGCTACAGACCATGGCTACACCTTC	CASSLFPTGATDHGYTF
TRBJ2-2	NA	NA	TRBV7-2	TGTGCCAGCAGCTTGCGGGACACCTACACCGGGGAGCTGTTTTTT	CASSLRDTYTGELFF
TRBJ2-4	NA	TRBD1	TRBV14	TGTGCCAGCAGCCAAGAGGGACAGGACCGAACGTGGGCCAAAAACATTCAGTACTTC	CASSQEGQDRTWAKNIQYF
TRBJ2-1	NA	TRBD1	TRBV24-1	TGTGCCACCAAGGGGGCCGAATCCTACAATGAGCAGTTCTTC	CATKGAESYNEQFF
TRBJ2-6	NA	NA	TRBV5-1	TGCGCCAGCAGCAGGGGCCTAACGGGGGCCGACGTCCTGACTTTC	CASSRGLTGADVLTF